These 17 T cell receptor beta chains were all obtained from the same sample, sequenced in a study of blood T cell repertoires in COVID-19. Sequencing used immunoSEQ multiplex PCR; TCRdb keeps in-frame clones, though not all of them. This repertoire shows 300,000 to 450,000 clones, 75% to 90% found once; its top ten account for over 0.95%. What was sequenced was PBMCs or T cells enriched from blood (not recorded which). The origin of the receptors is a man between 18 and 29 years old who had recovered from COVID-19.

CDR3 nucleotides: TGTGCCAGCAGCTTGATGACAGGGGACTATGGCTACACCTTC. Residues: CASSLMTGDYGYTF. The chain has TRBV7-9 and TRBJ1-2, with TRBD1 matching 8 bases. CDR1 is SEHNR and CDR2 is FQNEAQ in the germline V gene (reference sequence). This CDR3 comprises 14 residues. The V segment lost 3 bases and the J segment 3 bases; nucleotides outside the gene matches: 3.

V is TRBV5-1 and J is TRBJ1-6; 7 nucleotides line up with TRBD1. The CDR3 spans 14 residues. Germline CDR1 reads SGHRS; CDR2 reads YFSETQ. V lost 4 bases and J lost 10; bases outside the gene matches: 8. CDR3 region: CASSSTVQGSPLHF. Written as DNA, the CDR3 is TGCGCCAGCAGCAGTACTGTACAGGGGTCACCCCTCCACTTT.

This clone was seen once. The CDR3 loop reads CASSGLKRGNTGELFF. CDR3 DNA sequence: TGTGCCAGCAGCGGGTTGAAGCGGGGTAACACCGGGGAGCTGTTTTTT. V is TRBV7-6 and J is TRBJ2-2; 7 bases are a match to TRBD2. The J segment lost 2 bases and the V segment lost 5 bases, leaving 8 bases of the junction unmatched. Germline assignment: CDR1 SGHVS and CDR2 FNYEAQ. The CDR3 loop spans 16 amino acids. The full variable domain, completed using reference TRBV7-6 and TRBJ2-2, is GAGVSQSPRYKVTKRGQDVALRCDPISGHVSLYWYRQALGQGPEFLTYFNYEAQQDKSGLPNDRFSAERPEGSISTLTIQRTEQRDSAMYRCASSGLKRGNTGELFFGEGSRLTVL.

The chain uses TRBV27 and TRBJ2-3; TRBD2 agrees at 11 bases. CDR3 length: 16 residues. The germline gives CDR1 MNHEY, CDR2 SMNVEV (reference sequence). Unmatched junction bases numbered 5, after V lost 6 bases and J lost 0 bases. In DNA form, the CDR3 reads TGTGCCAGCAGGTATTCTAGCGGGAGGAGCACAGATACGCAGTATTTT. Translating it yields CASRYSSGRSTDTQYF.

This clone was counted a single time. The chain joins TRBV2 to TRBJ2-3; TRBD2 matches at 13 bases. J lost 8 bases, V lost 7 bases, and 9 bases had no gene match. This CDR3 region has 15 residues. Germline lookup yields CDR1 SNHLY and CDR2 FYNNEI. The CDR3 is CASIIGLAGAGTQYF. In DNA form, the CDR3 reads TGTGCCAGCATTATCGGACTAGCGGGGGCGGGTACGCAGTATTTT.

V and J are TRBV7-2 and TRBJ1-2, with D tentatively TRBD1 (6 bases). Between the trimmed V and J ends, which lost 4 bases and 2 bases, there was a span of 11 bases. The germline V gene has CDR1 SGHTA and CDR2 FQGNSA. CDR3 size: 14 residues. The CDR3 DNA follows: TGTGCCAGCAGCTGGAGTGGGGGCAACTATGGCTACACCTTC. Translating it yields CASSWSGGNYGYTF.

CDR3 in DNA: TGCGCCAGCAGCGATCAGGGGGCCTATGGCTACACCTTC. This translates into CASSDQGAYGYTF. The rearrangement links TRBV5-1 to TRBJ1-2, with 8 positions matching TRBD1. The CDR3 is 13 amino acids. Trimming removed 4 bases from V and 4 bases from J; junction bases left unmatched: 3. CDR1 and CDR2 from the germline V gene are SGHRS and YFSETQ. Full variable domain (outside the CDR3, taken from reference TRBV5-1 and TRBJ1-2): KAGVTQTPRYLIKTRGQQVTLSCSPISGHRSVSWYQQTPGQGLQFLFEYFSETQRNKGNFPGRFSGRQFSNSRSEMNVSTLELGDSALYLCASSDQGAYGYTFGSGTRLTVV.

The rearrangement uses TRBV3-1 (or the pseudogene TRBV3-2) and TRBJ1-2; maybe TRBD1 (6 bases). The V end lost 1 base, the J end lost 2 bases, and 11 bases lay between the germline ends. Germline values: CDR1 LGHDT, CDR2 YNNKEL (reference sequence). The CDR3 loop spans 15 amino acids. CDR3 coding DNA: TGTGCCAGCAGCCAAGCCGGGACACAAAACTATGGCTACACCTTC. Translating it yields CASSQAGTQNYGYTF.

V is TRBV7-2 and J is TRBJ2-1, with D maybe TRBD1 (5 bases). Germline assignment: CDR1 SGHTA and CDR2 FQGNSA. V was shortened by 4 bases and J by 8 bases, with 9 bases between the two germline ends. The CDR3 covers 12 residues. The chain's CDR3 is CASSSPRDEQFF. CDR3 in DNA: TGTGCCAGCAGCTCCCCCAGGGATGAGCAGTTCTTC.

The gene calls are TRBV5-1 and TRBJ2-2; D is perhaps TRBD1 (5 bases). V was shortened by 4 bases and J by 4 bases, with 11 bases between the two germline ends. The CDR3 sequence is 14 residues long. Germline CDR1 is SGHRS and CDR2 is YFSETQ. In DNA, the CDR3 is TGCGCCAGCAGCCCGGGTAGGGGCACCGGGGAGCTGTTTTTT. It is translated as CASSPGRGTGELFF.

The chain is built from TRBV5-1 and TRBJ2-5; 8 bases match TRBD1. Trimming at V came to 4 bases and at J to 5 bases, leaving 7 bases not matched to a gene. The CDR3 contains 14 residues. Germline CDR1 is SGHRS and CDR2 is YFSETQ. This CDR3 is CASSLGQGAETQYF. CDR3 nucleotides: TGCGCCAGCAGCCTTGGACAGGGCGCCGAGACCCAGTACTTC.

A few counts support this clone. The chain carries TRBV4-3 and TRBJ1-1, with 9 nucleotides matching TRBD1. V was pared by 6 bases and J by 0 bases, with 5 bases of the junction left unmatched. CDR3 length equals 15 residues. Germline CDR1 and CDR2: LGHNA and YSLEER. The CDR3 coding sequence is TGCGCCAGCAGGGGGGACAGGGCGATGAACACTGAAGCTTTCTTT. Amino acid sequence: CASRGDRAMNTEAFF.

The chain joins TRBV5-1 to TRBJ2-7, with 7 bases that match TRBD2. The CDR3 contains 15 residues. After removal of 0 bases from V and 2 bases from J, the junction contained 5 bases not matched to a gene. Per the germline V gene, CDR1 is SGHRS and CDR2 is YFSETQ. This chain's CDR3 is CASSLAGGIAYEQYF. DNA for the CDR3: TGCGCCAGCAGCTTGGCCGGGGGGATTGCCTACGAGCAGTACTTC.

This rearrangement joins TRBV3-1 (or the pseudogene TRBV3-2) to TRBJ2-3; 12 nucleotides line up with TRBD2. The V gene's germline CDR1 is LGHDT and CDR2 YNNKEL (reference sequence). V shed 4 bases and J 3 bases; nucleotides not matched to a gene: 11. The CDR3 is 18 amino acids. In DNA, the CDR3 is TGTGCCAGCAGCCCTCTAGCGGGGGGGTTGTTGCGGACAGATACGCAGTATTTT. Amino acid sequence: CASSPLAGGLLRTDTQYF.

The gene calls are TRBV3-1 (or the pseudogene TRBV3-2) and TRBJ2-3, with TRBD2 matching over 11 bases. The germline gives CDR1 LGHDT, CDR2 YNNKEL (reference sequence). With 2 bases clipped from V and 4 bases from J, the junction kept 8 bases outside the gene matches. The CDR3 covers 17 residues. The CDR3 DNA reads as TGTGCCAGCAGCCAATTCCGTAGCGGGGGGGCCCCAGATACGCAGTATTTT. Protein sequence: CASSQFRSGGAPDTQYF.

The V and J genes are TRBV13 and TRBJ2-7, with 10 bases aligning to TRBD2. The CDR3 spans 17 residues. V was pared by 5 bases and J by 0 bases, with 10 bases of the junction left unmatched. Germline V gene data show CDR1 as PRHDT and CDR2 as FYEKMQ (reference sequence). CDR3 amino acids: CASSANSGGPSSYEQYF. CDR3 in DNA: TGTGCCAGCAGCGCCAATAGCGGGGGGCCAAGCTCCTACGAGCAGTACTTC.

The chain has TRBV6-5 and TRBJ1-4, with D tentatively TRBD1 (6 bases). The CDR3 runs 15 residues. Trimming removed 6 bases at V and 2 bases at J, with 13 bases between. Germline CDR1 reads MNHEY; CDR2 reads SVGAGI. The CDR3 is CASRSTGPTNEKLFF. As DNA, the CDR3 is TGTGCCAGCAGGTCCACAGGGCCGACTAATGAAAAACTGTTTTTT.